There are a few counts of the clone carrying this T cell receptor beta chain. Its target is unknown. This CDR3 comprises 21 residues. Trimming stripped 9 bases from V and 5 bases from J, with 41 bases between. This sample is drawn from a study of yellow fever vaccine responses in identical twins. MiXCR was run by TCRdb on the RT-PCR reads, yielding one entry per CDR3 protein. The table shows about 21,000 distinct CDR3 sequences, with under 85% occurring only once. General study results and limits: Twin vaccine T cell responses reportedly seemed partly convergent, partly personalized.

The TCR originated in a woman aged 18-30 years who received the yellow fever vaccine. The sample here was T cells from blood (PBMCs), unsorted or a sorted subset (not recorded which), taken before or after yellow fever vaccination (not recorded which). The chain combines TRBV12-3 or TRBV12-4 with TRBJ2-7; no clear D gene. The CDR3 here is CARTPNETLRNGPSRIHEQYF. In nucleotides, the CDR3 is TGTGCCAGAACTCCAAACGAAACCTTAAGAAACGGGCCTTCAAGGATTCACGAGCAGTACTTC.